This T cell receptor (beta chain) is drawn from a study of cytomegalovirus exposure and HLA in healthy donors. Remarks on this clone: Its target is unknown.

Though nominally healthy at sampling, donors likely had unrecorded immune exposures. The CDR3 length is 14 residues. CDR1 is SGHTA and CDR2 is FQGNSA in the germline V gene. V lost 3 bases to trimming and J lost 0 bases, with 9 bases between them. 13 Jbeta primers and 60 Vbeta primers were used for the PCR. Some clones are missing from TCRdb's copy, which holds only in-frame ones; the method was immunoSEQ multiplex PCR. The sample includes about 130,000 clones, 15% to 20% of them seen just once. Study-level points and caveats: The study labeled 164 TCR beta chains cytomegalovirus-associated.

The genes are TRBV7-2 and TRBJ2-7; tentative D call: TRBD1 (6 bases). Sequences were obtained from PBMCs. This receptor was obtained from a female donor in good health and CMV-seropositive. The CDR3 region has the DNA TGTGCCAGCAGCTTGAACAGGGACTCCTACGAGCAGTACTTC. Its translation: CASSLNRDSYEQYF. The full variable domain, its missing parts supplied by reference TRBV7-2 and TRBJ2-7, is GAGVSQSPSNKVTEKGKDVELRCDPISGHTALYWYRQSLGQGLEFLIYFQGNSAPDKSGLPSDRFSAERTGGSVSTLTIQRTQQEDSAVYLCASSLNRDSYEQYFGPGTRLTVT.